Shown below are 20 T cell receptor beta chains from a single sample sequenced in a study of T cells in Graves' hyperthyroidism and ophthalmopathy. Amplification yielded TCR beta CDR3 regions, with RNA transcripts as the source. TCR CDR3 regions were first amplified by RT-PCR with HTBI primers. Via MiXCR, TCRdb re-called the multiplex PCR reads, giving one row per CDR3 protein. The table lists fewer than 350,000 distinct CDR3 sequences, about an eighth of them singletons, with roughly 7.5% in the top ten. Specimen: blood. The origin of the receptors is a woman in her 30s with Graves' hyperthyroidism that later progressed to Graves' ophthalmopathy.

This chain links TRBV25-1 with TRBJ1-1; perhaps TRBD1 as D (5 bases). Trimming took off 3 bases at V and 4 bases at J, with 15 bases between the two ends. The CDR3 consists of 15 residues. The germline CDR1 and CDR2 sequences are MGHDK and SYGVNS. The CDR3 reads CASSEAAGGITEAFF. The CDR3 bases are TGTGCCAGCAGTGAGGCAGCCGGGGGGATCACTGAAGCTTTCTTT.

This clonotype has at least ten counts. The CDR3 here is CASVLRLATDTQYF. Here the CDR3 DNA reads TGTGCCAGCGTCCTGAGACTAGCAACAGATACGCAGTATTTT. This sequence joins TRBV7-9 and TRBJ2-3, with 7 bases matching TRBD2. The germline CDR1 and CDR2 sequences are SEHNR and FQNEAQ (reference sequence). The length of the CDR3 is 14 residues. The ends lost 8 bases at V and 3 bases at J; junction bases unmatched: 8.

This clonotype was recorded a few times. At one of its ends the junction is not consistent with the germline gene, which may arise from a read error. V and J are TRBV12-3 or TRBV12-4 and TRBJ2-2, with D tentatively TRBD1 or TRBD2 (9 bases each). The CDR3 is 22 amino acids. The CDR3 region is CASSLGKLGQGRLAGDSGQLFF. In DNA form, the CDR3 reads TGTGCCAGCAGTTTAGGGAAACTTGGACAGGGGAGATTAGCGGGAGATTCCGGGCAGCTGTTTTTT.

This clonotype was found a few times. The gene calls are TRBV7-3 and TRBJ2-2; D remains unclear. The CDR3 has 14 residues. The germline gives CDR1 SGHTA, CDR2 FQGTGA. The ends were cut back, 0 bases at V and 4 bases at J, with 6 bases in the middle. CDR3 amino acids: CASSLTPPTGELFF. The CDR3 DNA follows: TGTGCCAGCAGCTTAACGCCACCCACCGGGGAGCTGTTTTTT.

This clonotype has ten or more counts. The V call is TRBV11-2, the J call TRBJ1-4; 7 nucleotides match TRBD1. The V segment lost 3 bases and the J segment 6 bases; nucleotides outside the gene matches: 7. Germline lookup yields CDR1 SGHAT and CDR2 FQNNGV. The CDR3 runs 15 residues. In nucleotides, the CDR3 is TGTGCCAGCAGCTTGACAGGGTGGGGAGATGAAAAACTGTTTTTT. Protein sequence: CASSLTGWGDEKLFF.

This clonotype was seen repeatedly, ten times or more. The chain joins TRBV6-1 to TRBJ2-7, with 8 positions matching TRBD2. This CDR3 spans 14 amino acids. Trimming cost V 6 bases and J 4 bases; bases outside gene matches: 8. Germline V gene data show CDR1 as MNHNS and CDR2 as SASEGT. CDR3 coding DNA: TGTGCCAGCAGATCGTGGAGCGGGAGATACGAGCAGTACTTC. It encodes CASRSWSGRYEQYF.

V and J are TRBV7-2 and TRBJ2-1; no firm D call. CDR1 and CDR2 (germline): SGHTA, FQGNSA. V was shortened by 2 bases and J by 3 bases, with 20 bases between the two germline ends. This CDR3 is built from 18 residues. CDR3 sequence reads: CASSLPKFDGSFYNEQFF. CDR3 sequence (DNA): TGTGCCAGCAGCTTACCGAAATTCGACGGTAGCTTCTACAATGAGCAGTTCTTC.

For the CDR3, the DNA is TGTGCTACCAGCTTCGGGACTAGCGGGAGTTATGAGCAGTTCTTC. This encodes CATSFGTSGSYEQFF. The V gene is TRBV7-7, the J gene TRBJ2-1; TRBD2 matches 14 bases. Germline CDR1 reads SSHAT; CDR2 reads FNYEAQ (reference sequence). The CDR3 contains 15 residues.

This clonotype has at least ten counts. This chain joins TRBV7-9 and TRBJ2-3, with D unclear. This CDR3 region has 15 residues. Between the trimmed V and J ends, which lost 5 bases and 4 bases, there was a span of 16 bases. The germline V gene has CDR1 SEHNR and CDR2 FQNEAQ (reference sequence). The CDR3 loop reads CASSPAFGGADTQYF. CDR3 coding DNA: TGTGCCAGCAGCCCCGCCTTCGGCGGTGCAGATACGCAGTATTTT.

This clonotype occurred many times. The chain uses TRBV6-1 and TRBJ1-4; TRBD1 matches at 9 bases. V shed 6 bases, J shed 3 bases, and the junction held 2 bases outside the gene matches. Per the germline V gene, CDR1 is MNHNS and CDR2 is SASEGT. The CDR3 covers 14 residues. The CDR3 region has the DNA TGTGCCAGCAGCCGGACAGGGGCTAATGAAAAACTGTTTTTT. Its protein is CASSRTGANEKLFF.

The sample holds many counts of this clonotype. CDR3 residues: CAISAGTSGYEQYF. CDR3 in DNA: TGTGCCATCAGTGCGGGGACTAGCGGGTACGAGCAGTACTTC. The chain joins TRBV10-3 to TRBJ2-7; TRBD2 agrees at 12 bases. CDR1 is ENHRY, CDR2 SYGVKD, per germline. This CDR3 spans 14 amino acids. V was clipped by 4 bases and J by 4 bases; unmatched bases: 2.

The CDR3 DNA reads TGTGCCAGCAGCGTTTACAGGGGGCCATCCTATAATTCACCCCTCCACTTT. Protein product: CASSVYRGPSYNSPLHF. V gene TRBV7-8 combines with J gene TRBJ1-6; 9 positions agree with TRBD1. Germline V lookup: CDR1 SGHVS, CDR2 FQNEAQ. The CDR3 runs 17 residues. V lost 5 bases, J lost 1 base, and 6 bases stayed unmatched.

The table lists this clonotype with many counts. The CDR3 loop reads CASSNLPRARSEQYF. The CDR3 DNA reads TGTGCCAGCAGCAACCTCCCCCGGGCGCGTTCCGAGCAGTACTTC. The chain recombines TRBV28 with TRBJ2-7; D uncertain. Germline V CDR1 and CDR2: MDHEN, SYDVKM. CDR3 length equals 15 residues. Trimming cost V 6 bases and J 6 bases, with 21 bases left between them.

Concerning this clonotype itself: It may be a read error: a sequence one base away is much more abundant. The chain uses TRBV30 and TRBJ1-4, with D possibly matching TRBD1 (6 bases). This CDR3 spans 14 amino acids. Per the germline V gene, CDR1 is GTSNPN and CDR2 is SVGIG (reference sequence). CDR3 sequence (DNA): TGTGCCTGGAGTCGAGGGGGTCACAATGAAAAACTGCTTTTT. It specifies CAWSRGGHNEKLLF.

This clonotype has a count of ten or more. V is TRBV15 and J is TRBJ1-4; TRBD1 is a possible D gene (5 bases). Germline loops: CDR1 LNHNV, CDR2 YYDKDF (reference sequence). The CDR3 length is 16 residues. V gave up 5 bases and J gave up 0 bases, with 13 bases separating them. CDR3: CATSGGPGTTNEKLFF. The CDR3 bases are TGTGCCACCAGCGGGGGACCAGGGACAACTAATGAAAAACTGTTTTTT.

In this sample, this clonotype turned up many times. V and J are TRBV9 and TRBJ2-7; 11 bases map to TRBD1. This CDR3 comprises 16 residues. Germline trimming cut 2 bases from V and 1 base from J; bases unmatched to any gene: 5. CDR1 is SGDLS and CDR2 is YYNGEE in the germline V gene. The CDR3 DNA sequence: TGTGCCAGCAGCGTGAGAGGGACAGGGGGTTCCTACGAGCAGTACTTC. Protein: CASSVRGTGGSYEQYF.

This clonotype has at least ten counts. This rearrangement joins TRBV6-1 to TRBJ1-2; D possibly corresponds to TRBD1 (6 bases). Germline lookup yields CDR1 MNHNS and CDR2 SASEGT. The ends were cut back, 8 bases at V and 1 base at J, with 11 bases in the middle. The CDR3 has 13 amino acids. CDR3 sequence: CASGRGGNYGYTF. For the CDR3, the DNA is TGTGCCAGCGGTAGAGGGGGTAACTATGGCTACACCTTC.

This clonotype has more than one count but fewer than ten. A much larger clone lies a single base off, so this may be a read error. This chain connects TRBV27 to TRBJ2-1; 9 nucleotides line up with TRBD2. The CDR3 is 17 residues long. Germline V CDR1 and CDR2: MNHEY, SMNVEV (reference sequence). V lost 3 bases to trimming and J lost 0 bases; unmatched junction nucleotides: 6. The CDR3 loop reads CASSLRDSGGSYNEQFF. CDR3 in DNA: TGTGCCAGCAGTTTGAGGGATAGCGGGGGCTCCTACAATGAGCAGTTCTTC.

The table lists this clonotype with many counts. The CDR3 DNA reads as TGTGCCAGCAGCTTAGCGTCAGGGGTCAGAGAGGATACGCAGTATTTT. Translated: CASSLASGVREDTQYF. This chain connects TRBV11-2 to TRBJ2-3, with D maybe TRBD1 (6 bases). The CDR3 consists of 16 residues. Per germline, CDR1 SGHAT and CDR2 FQNNGV. The germline V and J ends were trimmed by 1 base and 6 bases, with 17 bases remaining between them.

This chain joins TRBV19 and TRBJ2-5; 9 bases match TRBD1. Losses at the gene ends were 5 bases for V and 3 bases for J; bases not matched to a gene: 7. The CDR3 covers 15 residues. From germline, CDR1 is LNHDA and CDR2 SQIVND (reference sequence). CDR3: CASSLGQGYEETQYF. The CDR3 DNA reads as TGTGCCAGTAGTTTAGGACAGGGGTACGAAGAGACCCAGTACTTC.